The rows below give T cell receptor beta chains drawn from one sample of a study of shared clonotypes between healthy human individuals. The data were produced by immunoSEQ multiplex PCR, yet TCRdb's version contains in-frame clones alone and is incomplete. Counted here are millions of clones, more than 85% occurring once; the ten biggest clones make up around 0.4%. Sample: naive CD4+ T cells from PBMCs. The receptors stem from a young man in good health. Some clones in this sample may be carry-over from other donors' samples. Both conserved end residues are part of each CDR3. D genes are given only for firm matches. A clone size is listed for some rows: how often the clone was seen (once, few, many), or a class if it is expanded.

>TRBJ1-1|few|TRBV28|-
CASSSHQIRNTEAFF
TGTGCCAGCAGTTCTCATCAGATCAGGAACACTGAAGCTTTCTTT
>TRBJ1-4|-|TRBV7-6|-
CASSFRMGTTNEKLFF
TGTGCCAGCAGTTTCAGGATGGGGACAACTAATGAAAAACTGTTTTTT
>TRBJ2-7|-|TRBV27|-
CASSSPRTAYEQYF
TGTGCCAGCAGTTCCCCCCGGACAGCCTACGAGCAGTACTTC
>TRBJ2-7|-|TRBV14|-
CASSLFYEQYF
TGTGCCAGCAGCCTATTCTACGAGCAGTACTTC
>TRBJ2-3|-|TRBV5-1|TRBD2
CASSSGLITDTQYF
TGCGCCAGCAGCTCGGGACTAATCACAGATACGCAGTATTTT
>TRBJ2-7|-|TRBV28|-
CASSTWTESEQYF
TGTGCCAGCAGTACATGGACAGAGTCCGAGCAGTACTTC
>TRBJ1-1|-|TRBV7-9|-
CASSSPGRWPDTEAFF
TGTGCCAGCAGCTCCCCGGGTCGATGGCCCGACACTGAAGCTTTCTTT
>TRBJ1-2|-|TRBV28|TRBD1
CASSLLGQGSSGYTF
TGTGCCAGCAGTTTATTAGGACAGGGTTCTTCTGGCTACACCTTC
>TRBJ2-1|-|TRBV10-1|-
CASSEFDGIGNEQFF
TGCGCCAGCAGTGAGTTTGACGGGATAGGGAATGAGCAGTTCTTC
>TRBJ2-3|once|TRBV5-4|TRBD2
CASSWAAGARDTQYF
TGTGCCAGCAGCTGGGCGGCGGGAGCGAGAGATACGCAGTATTTT
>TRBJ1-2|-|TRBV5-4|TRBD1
CASSPGQGSNYGYTF
TGTGCCAGCAGCCCCGGACAGGGCTCTAACTATGGCTACACCTTC
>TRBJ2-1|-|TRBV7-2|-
CASSLVVGNNEQFF
TGTGCCAGCAGCTTGGTGGTAGGGAACAATGAGCAGTTCTTC
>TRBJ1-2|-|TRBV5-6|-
CASSPGQHGYTF
TGTGCCAGCAGCCCAGGACAGCACGGCTACACCTTC
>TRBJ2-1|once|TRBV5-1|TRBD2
CASSLAPLVLAEYNEQFF
TGCGCCAGCAGCTTGGCCCCACTAGTACTAGCGGAATACAATGAGCAGTTCTTC
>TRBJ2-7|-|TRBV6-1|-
CASSPRPFGAEQYF
TGTGCCAGCAGTCCCCGACCCTTCGGCGCCGAGCAGTACTTC
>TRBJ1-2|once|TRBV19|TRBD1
CASSPGTATGFTYGYTF
TGTGCCAGTAGTCCCGGGACAGCGACGGGGTTTACCTATGGCTACACCTTC
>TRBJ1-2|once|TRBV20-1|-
CSGAENYGYTF
TGCAGTGGGGCTGAGAACTATGGCTACACCTTC
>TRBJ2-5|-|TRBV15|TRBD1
CATSRERGGYIEETQYF
TGTGCCACCAGCAGAGAGAGAGGGGGCTACATCGAAGAGACCCAGTACTTC
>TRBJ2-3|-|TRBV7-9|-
CASSLASSAHGDTQYF
TGTGCCAGCAGCTTAGCGTCTAGCGCCCACGGAGATACGCAGTATTTT
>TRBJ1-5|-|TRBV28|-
CAGAAGVNQPQHF
TGTGCCGGGGCGGCAGGGGTCAATCAGCCCCAGCATTTT